Given below is one T cell receptor (beta chain) in context. A far larger clone is one nucleotide away, so this likely arose from a read error. This record belongs to a study of prognosis after radiotherapy for stage I lung cancer. Overall study: Individuals with stage I non-small cell lung cancer joined the cohort between 2018 and 2019.

It was by two-round multiplex PCR that TCR beta CDR3 was amplified from genomic DNA. Used in first-round PCR were primers specific to each TRBV and TRBJ gene. TCRdb ran MiXCR on the multiplex PCR reads and lists one entry per CDR3 protein. The sample has 20,000 to 30,000 distinct CDR3 sequences; 40% are singletons. The germline V gene encodes CDR1 SNHLY and CDR2 FYNNEI. J was trimmed by 3 bases and V by 5 bases; bases with no gene match: 11. This CDR3 contains 16 residues. Sequencing used PBMCs, obtained before or after stereotactic body radiation therapy (not recorded which). The clonotype comes from a donor over 45 with non-small cell lung cancer. V is TRBV2 and J is TRBJ1-2, with 8 positions matching TRBD1. In DNA, the CDR3 is TGTGCCAGCAGTAAACAATCCAGGACAGGGTACTATGGCTACACCTTC. Amino acids: CASSKQSRTGYYGYTF.